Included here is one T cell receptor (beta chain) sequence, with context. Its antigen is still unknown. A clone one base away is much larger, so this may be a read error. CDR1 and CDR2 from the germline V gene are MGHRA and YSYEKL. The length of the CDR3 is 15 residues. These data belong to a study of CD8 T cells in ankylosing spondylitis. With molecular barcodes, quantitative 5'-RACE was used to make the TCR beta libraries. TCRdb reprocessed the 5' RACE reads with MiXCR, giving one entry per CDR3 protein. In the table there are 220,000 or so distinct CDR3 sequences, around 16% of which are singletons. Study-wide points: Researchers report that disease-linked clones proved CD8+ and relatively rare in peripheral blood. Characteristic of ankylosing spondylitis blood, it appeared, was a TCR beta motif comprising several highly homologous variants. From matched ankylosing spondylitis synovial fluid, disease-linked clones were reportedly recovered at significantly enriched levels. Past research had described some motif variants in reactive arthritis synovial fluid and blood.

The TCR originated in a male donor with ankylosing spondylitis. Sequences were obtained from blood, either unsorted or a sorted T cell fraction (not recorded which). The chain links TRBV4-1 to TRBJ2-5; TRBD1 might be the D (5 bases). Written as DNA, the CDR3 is TGCACCAGCAGCCAAGGACATCGACCCCAAGAGACCCAGTACTTC. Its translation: CTSSQGHRPQETQYF.